This section outlines one T cell receptor (beta chain) sequence together with its context. The antigen is not known. With 60 Vbeta and 13 Jbeta primers, the PCR was carried out. Some clones are missing from TCRdb's copy, which holds only in-frame ones; the method was immunoSEQ multiplex PCR. Here the sample spans some 120,000 clones, roughly 79% being singletons. These data are taken from a study of cytomegalovirus exposure and HLA in healthy donors. Study-wide background: The study's early data release held some 85 million unique TCRs from HLA-typed donors. Findings of the study overall: Available immune exposure information covered CMV serostatus only. The study flagged about 150 TCR beta chains as cytomegalovirus-associated. Associated with HLA alleles at 0.05 false discovery rate in a later analysis were about 17,000 TCR beta sequences.

In germline, CDR1 is MNHEY, CDR2 SMNVEV (reference sequence). This CDR3 is 15 amino acids long. Trimming removed 0 bases at V and 1 base at J, with 9 bases between. The clonotype originates from a man younger than 40 in good health and CMV-seronegative. The sequenced sample was PBMCs. The chain joins TRBV27 to TRBJ1-2; no firm D call. The CDR3 DNA sequence: TGTGCCAGCAGTTTATCACGGGGATATAACTATGGCTACACCTTC. Its translation is CASSLSRGYNYGYTF.